The T cell receptor beta chain under discussion was sequenced for a study of blood T cell repertoires in COVID-19. At the level of the study: COVID-19 samples from acute and convalescent phases originated in the United States, Italy and Spain. Sample material is recorded as cDNA or gDNA derived from T cells, B-cell-depleted T cells, or PBMCs.

Germline V gene lookup returns CDR1 SGHNT and CDR2 YYREEE (reference sequence). The CDR3 runs to 14 residues. The germline V and J ends were trimmed by 7 bases and 9 bases, with 17 bases remaining between them. Sequencing was performed with immunoSEQ multiplex PCR; in TCRdb, only in-frame clones are kept and a portion is missing. In the table there are hundreds of thousands of clones, around nine tenths of which are singletons. Categorization into cohorts depended on clinical history that participants reported. Within 2 weeks of study entry, exposed participants had contacted a PCR-confirmed or clinician-diagnosed COVID-19 case.

The chain joins TRBV5-4 to TRBJ1-6; tentatively, D is TRBD1 (5 bases). Sequencing was done on a sample of PBMCs or T cells enriched from blood (not recorded which). The source of this sequence is a woman aged 18-29 years who had been exposed to COVID-19. The CDR3 coding sequence is TGTGCCAGCGTGACATCGGGGGGAGGTTCACCCCTCCACTTT. Residues: CASVTSGGGSPLHF.